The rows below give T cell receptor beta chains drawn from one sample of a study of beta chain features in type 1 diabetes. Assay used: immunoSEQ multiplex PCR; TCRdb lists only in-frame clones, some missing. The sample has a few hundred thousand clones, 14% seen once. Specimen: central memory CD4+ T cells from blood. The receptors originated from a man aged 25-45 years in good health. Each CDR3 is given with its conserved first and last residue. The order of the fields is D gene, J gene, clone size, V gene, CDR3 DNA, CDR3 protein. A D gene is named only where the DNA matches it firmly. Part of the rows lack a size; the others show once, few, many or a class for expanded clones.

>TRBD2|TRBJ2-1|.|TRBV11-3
TGTGCCAGCGCCGGGACTAGAGTCTCGCATGAGCAGTTCTTC
CASAGTRVSHEQFF
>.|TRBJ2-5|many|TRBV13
TGTGCCACCAACAGGGTCGGAGAGACCCAGTACTTC
CATNRVGETQYF
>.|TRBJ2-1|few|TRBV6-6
TGTGCCAGCAGTTACTCCACCGGACAGAACAATGAGCAGTTCTTC
CASSYSTGQNNEQFF
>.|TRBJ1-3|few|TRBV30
TGTGCCTGTACAGGCTCTGGAAACACCATATATTTT
CACTGSGNTIYF
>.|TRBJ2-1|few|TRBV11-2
TGTGCCAGCAGCTTTGGGGGGGGCCGGGATGAGCAGTTCTTC
CASSFGGGRDEQFF
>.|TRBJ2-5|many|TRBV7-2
TGTGCCAGCAGCTTGTCCGGGACGGCTCAAGAGACCCAGTACTTC
CASSLSGTAQETQYF
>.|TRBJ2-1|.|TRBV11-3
TGTGCCAGCAGCTTACCGGGAACCAATGAGCAGTTCTTC
CASSLPGTNEQFF
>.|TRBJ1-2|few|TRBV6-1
TGTGCCAGCATGTGGGGAACCCTTGACTATGGCTACACCTTC
CASMWGTLDYGYTF
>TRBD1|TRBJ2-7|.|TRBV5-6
TGTGCCAGCAGTCTTTCCGGGACAGGGGACTATGAGCAGTACTTC
CASSLSGTGDYEQYF
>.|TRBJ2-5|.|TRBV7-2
TGTGCCAGCAGCCCAGGCTACCATCAGACCCAGTACTTC
CASSPGYHQTQYF
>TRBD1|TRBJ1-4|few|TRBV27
TGTGCCAGCAGTTTGGGACAGAAGAATGAAAAACTGTTTTTT
CASSLGQKNEKLFF
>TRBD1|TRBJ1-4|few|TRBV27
TGTGCCAGCAGTTCCGGGACAGGGAATGAAAAACTGTTTTTT
CASSSGTGNEKLFF
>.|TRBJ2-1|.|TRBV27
TGTGCCAGCAGTCCACCCTCCCAGGTTGAGCAGTTCTTC
CASSPPSQVEQFF
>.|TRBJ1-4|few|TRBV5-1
TGCGCCAGCAGCTTGGCGGCCTCTGGAAAACTGTTTTTT
CASSLAASGKLFF
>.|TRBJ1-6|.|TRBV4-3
TGCGCCAGCAGCCAAGAGGTGGGCGGGAGCTCCTATAATTCACCCCTCCACTTT
CASSQEVGGSSYNSPLHF
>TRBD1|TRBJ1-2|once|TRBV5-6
TGTGCCAGCAGCTTAAAAGGGGGCCGTGGCTACACCTTC
CASSLKGGRGYTF
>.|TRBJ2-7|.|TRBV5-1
TGCGCCAGCAGCTCGGACGGGCAGTACTTC
CASSSDGQYF
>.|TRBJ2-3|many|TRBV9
TGTGCCAGCAGCGTAAACCCTAGCGGCACAGATACGCAGTATTTT
CASSVNPSGTDTQYF
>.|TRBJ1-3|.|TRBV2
TGTGCCAGCAGTGTGGACAACTCTGGAAACACCATATATTTT
CASSVDNSGNTIYF
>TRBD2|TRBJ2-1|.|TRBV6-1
TGTGCCAGCAGTGCCCCGCCGCCGGGGGGAGGGCAGTTCTTC
CASSAPPPGGGQFF
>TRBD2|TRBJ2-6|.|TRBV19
TGTGCCAGTAGTATAGAGCAGGGAACTAGCGGGAGGGCAGCTGGGGCCAACGTCCTGACTTTC
CASSIEQGTSGRAAGANVLTF
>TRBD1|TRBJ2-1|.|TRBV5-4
TGTGCCAGCAGCCTAGCTGTTGGACAGGGGTACAATGAGCAGTTCTTC
CASSLAVGQGYNEQFF
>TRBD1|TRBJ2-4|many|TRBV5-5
TGTGCCAGCAGCTCGACCGACAGGGGGCTGGGCAAAAACATTCAGTACTTC
CASSSTDRGLGKNIQYF
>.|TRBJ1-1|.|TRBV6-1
TGTGCCAGCAGACCCGACTGGAACACTGAAGCTTTCTTT
CASRPDWNTEAFF
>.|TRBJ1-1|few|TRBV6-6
TGTGCCAGCAGTTACTCCGGGTACACTGAAGCTTTCTTT
CASSYSGYTEAFF
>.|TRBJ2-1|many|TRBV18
TGTGCCAGCTCACCAAGGGATACGCAGTTCTTC
CASSPRDTQFF
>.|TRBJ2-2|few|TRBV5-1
TGCGCCAGCAGCTTGGAGTGGACCGGGGAGCTGTTTTTT
CASSLEWTGELFF
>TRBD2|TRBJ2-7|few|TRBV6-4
TGTGCCAGCAGCCTCGTAGCGGGGGGGACCTACGAGCAGTACTTC
CASSLVAGGTYEQYF
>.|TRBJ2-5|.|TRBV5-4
TGTGCCAGCAGTGGAGGGGGCGGGGAGACCCAGTACTTC
CASSGGGGETQYF
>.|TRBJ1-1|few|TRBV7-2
TGTGCCAGCAGCTTAGACCGGGGAAACCCTGAAGCTTTCTTT
CASSLDRGNPEAFF
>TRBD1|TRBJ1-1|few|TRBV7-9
TGTGCCAGCAGCTTAGTACAGGGGAGGAGGACTGAAGCTTTCTTT
CASSLVQGRRTEAFF
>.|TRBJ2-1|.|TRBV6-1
TGTGCCAGCAGTCCCTTAAGTGTTGAGCAGTTCTTC
CASSPLSVEQFF
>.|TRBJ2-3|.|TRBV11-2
TGTGCCAGCAGCCCCGGGACTAGCACAGATACGCAGTATTTT
CASSPGTSTDTQYF
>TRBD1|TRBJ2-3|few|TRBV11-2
TGTGCCAGCAGCTTTGACAGGGGGTTCACAGATACGCAGTATTTT
CASSFDRGFTDTQYF
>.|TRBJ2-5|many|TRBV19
TGTGCCAGTATAGGACCGTTTAGTAGGACCCAGTACTTC
CASIGPFSRTQYF
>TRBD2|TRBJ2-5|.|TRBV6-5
TGTGCCAGCAGTGCGACTAGCGGACGAGGGAACCAGTACTTC
CASSATSGRGNQYF
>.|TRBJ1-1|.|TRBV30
TGTGCCTGGAGTAAAGATTCCTGGGCGGCTTTCTTT
CAWSKDSWAAFF
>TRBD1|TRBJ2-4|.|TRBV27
TGTGCCAGCAGATACGGACAGGGGAGAAACATTCAGTACTTC
CASRYGQGRNIQYF
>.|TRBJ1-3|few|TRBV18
TGTGCCAGCTCACCACAGATGACTTCTGGAAACACCATATATTTT
CASSPQMTSGNTIYF
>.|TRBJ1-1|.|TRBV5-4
TGTGCCAGCAGCGTACACCCGCGGGGTGAAGCTTTCTTT
CASSVHPRGEAFF
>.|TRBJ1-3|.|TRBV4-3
TGCGCCAGCAGCCAAGATGGACGGACAGACATATATTTT
CASSQDGRTDIYF
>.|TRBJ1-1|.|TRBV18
TGTGCCAGCTCACCACGCGAAGGGAACACTGAAGCTTTCTTT
CASSPREGNTEAFF
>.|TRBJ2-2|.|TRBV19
TGTGCCAGTAGCCCCTTCCAGTTAGCCGCCGGGGAGCTGTTTTTT
CASSPFQLAAGELFF
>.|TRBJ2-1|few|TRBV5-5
TGTGCCAGCAGCTCAATGACTACGACGAACTCTGAGCAGTTCTTC
CASSSMTTTNSEQFF
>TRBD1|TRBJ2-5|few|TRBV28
TGTGCCAGCAGTTCTGGGGCAGGGGGTCAAGAGACCCAGTACTTC
CASSSGAGGQETQYF
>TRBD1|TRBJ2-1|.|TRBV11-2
TGTGCCAGCAGCTTGGACAGGGTCAATGAGCAGTTCTTC
CASSLDRVNEQFF
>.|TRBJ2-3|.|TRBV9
TGTGCCAGCAGCGTAGCGTCTAGGCGAGGCGCAGATACGCAGTATTTT
CASSVASRRGADTQYF
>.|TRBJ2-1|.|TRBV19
TGTGCCAACCTCGGGCATGAGCAGTTCTTC
CANLGHEQFF
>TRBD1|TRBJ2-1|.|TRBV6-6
TGTGCCATCAGTGCTTCGGGACAGGCAAACAATGAGCAGTTCTTC
CAISASGQANNEQFF
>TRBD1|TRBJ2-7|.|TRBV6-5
TGTGCCAGCAGTTACTCGCCCGGGACAGGGAACTACGAGCAGTACTTC
CASSYSPGTGNYEQYF
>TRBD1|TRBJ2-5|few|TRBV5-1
TGCGCCAGCAGCGTGGGCAATACAGGGGGAAAAGAGACCCAGTACTTC
CASSVGNTGGKETQYF
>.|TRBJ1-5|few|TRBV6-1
TGTGCCAGCATCATTGGGAGCAGTCTTGAGCCCCAGCATTTT
CASIIGSSLEPQHF
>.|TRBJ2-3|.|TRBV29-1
TGCAGCGTTGATGGTGGGGGCCGCAACACAGATACGCAGTATTTT
CSVDGGGRNTDTQYF
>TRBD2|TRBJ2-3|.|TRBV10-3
TGTGCCATCAGTGTGAGCGGCGGGAGAGATACGCAGTATTTT
CAISVSGGRDTQYF